These 25 T cell receptor beta chains were sequenced from one sample in a study of control samples from healthy donors and cancer patients (dated by TCRdb to the early 2020s). Libraries were made using the immunoSEQ multiplex PCR assay. Here the immuneACCESS table is served through TCRdb, limited to in-frame sequences with V and J called. Missing clones are a known gap in these copies; in checked studies unresolved V genes cover under half, and the rest lacks a known reason. This sample comprises approximately 68,000 clones, approximately 86% of them detected only once. Around a sixth of the sample rests with the top ten. Source material: blood. Every receptor here comes from a man aged 55 to 70 in good health.

This chain joins TRBV4-1 and TRBJ1-2, with a weak D call TRBD1 (5 bases). Germline CDR1 and CDR2: MGHRA and YSYEKL. CDR3 length equals 15 residues. The V end was cut by 5 bases, the J end by 3 bases, with 16 bases between. The CDR3 loop reads CASSSSRVGDYGYTF. The CDR3, as DNA: TGCGCCAGCAGCTCTTCCAGGGTCGGGGACTATGGCTACACCTTC.

V and J are TRBV5-6 and TRBJ1-5, with 8 bases fitting TRBD1. V shed 0 bases and J 3 bases; nucleotides not matched to a gene: 2. This CDR3 is 15 amino acids long. Per germline, CDR1 SGHDT and CDR2 YYEEEE. The CDR3 loop reads CASSLGTGNNQPQHF. Here the CDR3 DNA reads TGTGCCAGCAGCTTGGGGACAGGGAACAATCAGCCCCAGCATTTT.

This chain joins TRBV11-2 and TRBJ2-7, with D perhaps given as TRBD1 or TRBD2 (5 bases each). The CDR3 is 13 amino acids. The V and J ends lost 6 bases and 4 bases respectively, with 13 bases between them. Germline assignment: CDR1 SGHAT and CDR2 FQNNGV. In nucleotides, the CDR3 is TGTGCCAGCAGACCTACCGGGGCTTACGAGCAGTACTTC. Its translation is CASRPTGAYEQYF.

This chain uses TRBV18 with TRBJ2-7; 7 nucleotides agree with TRBD1. There are 16 residues in the CDR3. With V trimmed by 3 bases and J by 3 bases, 11 bases remained unmatched. The germline gives CDR1 KGHSH, CDR2 LQKENI. The CDR3 loop is CASSPPSGTAFYEQYF. The DNA for the CDR3 is TGTGCCAGCTCACCTCCTTCCGGGACAGCTTTCTACGAGCAGTACTTC.

The rearrangement links TRBV3-1 (or the pseudogene TRBV3-2) to TRBJ1-5, with D tentatively TRBD1 (5 bases). The CDR3 has 14 residues. The V and J ends lost 4 bases and 8 bases respectively, with 15 bases between them. The germline CDR1 and CDR2 sequences are LGHDT and YNNKEL (reference sequence). CDR3 DNA: TGTGCCAGCAGCCGGTCAGGGTTTGGAGAGCCCCAGCATTTT. As protein: CASSRSGFGEPQHF.

The chain joins TRBV20-1 to TRBJ1-1; D remains unclear. The CDR3 covers 12 residues. Looked up from germline, CDR1 is DFQATT and CDR2 is SNEGSKA (reference sequence). V was shortened by 3 bases and J by 3 bases, with 8 bases between the two germline ends. CDR3 DNA sequence: TGCAGTGCTAGTTGGGCAGACACTGAAGCTTTCTTT. This codes for CSASWADTEAFF.

V usage is TRBV7-3 and J usage is TRBJ2-3, with 9 bases identical to TRBD2. Trimming took 5 bases from V and 4 from J; bases not matched to a gene: 10. This CDR3 has 16 amino acids. Germline CDR1 is SGHTA and CDR2 is FQGTGA. The CDR3, as DNA: TGTGCCAGCAGCCCAAGGGCGGGAGGGGGAGCAGATACGCAGTATTTT. It yields the protein CASSPRAGGGADTQYF.

The chain recombines TRBV7-9 with TRBJ2-5, with 7 bases matching TRBD1. Germline V gene lookup returns CDR1 SEHNR and CDR2 FQNEAQ (reference sequence). The V gene end was trimmed by 6 bases and the J gene end by 1 base; junction bases not matched to a gene: 5. The CDR3 is 14 residues long. The CDR3 nucleotides are TGTGCCAGCAGAAGGACAGGTCCCCAAGAGACCCAGTACTTC. It codes for CASRRTGPQETQYF.

This clone was observed a handful of times. This chain uses TRBV2 with TRBJ2-7; D perhaps matches TRBD2 (5 bases). Germline CDR1 is SNHLY and CDR2 is FYNNEI. The CDR3 runs to 12 residues. Trimming removed 3 bases at V and 2 bases at J, with 5 bases between. CDR3 sequence reads: CASSERAYEQYF. The CDR3 DNA is TGTGCCAGCAGTGAGAGGGCCTACGAGCAGTACTTC.

This clone has just a few counts. V is TRBV27 and J is TRBJ1-6; D perhaps matches TRBD1 (5 bases). The V and J ends lost 0 bases and 7 bases respectively, with 13 bases between them. Germline V lookup: CDR1 MNHEY, CDR2 SMNVEV (reference sequence). There are 16 residues in the CDR3. Here the CDR3 reads CASSLSPGTVNSPLHF. CDR3 in DNA: TGTGCCAGCAGTTTATCCCCCGGGACGGTAAATTCACCCCTCCACTTT.

V usage is TRBV3-1 (or the pseudogene TRBV3-2) and J usage is TRBJ2-5, with TRBD1 identical over 7 bases. Germline assignment: CDR1 LGHDT and CDR2 YNNKEL (reference sequence). J was trimmed by 5 bases and V by 1 base; bases with no gene match: 10. This CDR3 comprises 16 residues. Written as DNA, the CDR3 is TGTGCCAGCAGCCAAGGTTCGAGGGGGCTTGTTGAGACCCAGTACTTC. Translating it yields CASSQGSRGLVETQYF.

V gene TRBV9 combines with J gene TRBJ2-2; D is perhaps TRBD2 (6 bases). Trimming removed 0 bases at V and 2 bases at J, with 11 bases between. Germline-derived CDR1 and CDR2 are SGDLS and YYNGEE. The CDR3 length is 16 residues. CDR3 DNA: TGTGCCAGCAGCGTAGGGACTATGTATAACACCGGGGAGCTGTTTTTT. Its translation is CASSVGTMYNTGELFF.

This clone appeared a few times. The chain links TRBV28 to TRBJ2-7; 8 bases match TRBD1. Germline V gene lookup returns CDR1 MDHEN and CDR2 SYDVKM. The CDR3 has 15 residues. Trimming cost V 1 base and J 3 bases; bases outside gene matches: 5. The CDR3 DNA reads TGTGCCAGCAGTTTATTAGGGGACAGGAGCTACGAGCAGTACTTC. As protein: CASSLLGDRSYEQYF.

The CDR3 loop is CASSQDSWGQPQHF. The DNA of the CDR3 is TGCGCCAGCAGCCAAGACTCGTGGGGTCAGCCCCAGCATTTT. This chain joins TRBV4-3 and TRBJ1-5; D remains unclear. V lost 0 bases and J 6 bases, leaving 9 bases between the germline ends. Germline CDR1 is LGHNA and CDR2 is YSLEER. This CDR3 contains 14 residues.

V is TRBV18 and J is TRBJ2-1; D not resolved. The CDR3 sequence is 11 residues long. Between the trimmed V and J ends, which lost 6 bases and 8 bases, there was a span of 8 bases. Germline V lookup: CDR1 KGHSH, CDR2 LQKENI. Here the CDR3 reads CASSWLYEQFF. The CDR3 nucleotides are TGTGCCAGCTCCTGGCTTTATGAGCAGTTCTTC. Full variable domain (rest looked up from reference TRBV18 and TRBJ2-1): NAGVMQNPRHLVRRRGQEARLRCSPMKGHSHVYWYRQLPEEGLKFMVYLQKENIIDESGMPKERFSAEFPKEGPSILRIQQVVRGDSAAYFCASSWLYEQFFGPGTRLTVL.

V gene TRBV21-1 combines with J gene TRBJ1-5. TRBV21-1 is shown as a pseudogene. This CDR3 spans 13 amino acids. The CDR3 DNA reads TGTGCCAGCAGCAATGAAGGGACGCAGCCCCAGCATTTT. Its protein is CASSNEGTQPQHF.

The genes are TRBV19 and TRBJ2-1, with D perhaps matching TRBD2 (6 bases). CDR1 and CDR2 (germline): LNHDA, SQIVND (reference sequence). The CDR3 is made up of 15 amino acids. The germline V and J ends were trimmed by 3 bases and 8 bases, with 17 bases remaining between them. CDR3: CASSISGTQGDEQFF. In nucleotides, the CDR3 is TGTGCCAGTAGTATTTCCGGGACTCAAGGGGATGAGCAGTTCTTC.

This clone came up once. The chain carries TRBV30 and TRBJ1-2; 7 bases match TRBD1. After removal of 4 bases from V and 2 bases from J, the junction contained 10 bases not matched to a gene. The CDR3 is 15 residues long. Per germline, CDR1 GTSNPN and CDR2 SVGIG (reference sequence). The CDR3, as DNA: TGTGCCTGGAAAAGGGGGCAATCCGCGAACTATGGCTACACCTTC. As protein: CAWKRGQSANYGYTF.

The gene calls are TRBV6-4 and TRBJ2-1, with 10 bases lining up with TRBD1. Trimming took 0 bases from V and 8 from J; bases not matched to a gene: 1. This CDR3 is 14 amino acids long. CDR1 and CDR2 (germline): MRHNA, SNTAGT. In DNA form, the CDR3 reads TGTGCCAGCAGTGACTCGGACAGGGGGTATGAGCAGTTCTTC. Its translation: CASSDSDRGYEQFF.

The chain has TRBV5-6 and TRBJ2-7; a possible D gene is TRBD1 (6 bases). Trimming left V 4 bases short and J 8 bases short, with 19 bases between. CDR1 and CDR2 from the germline V gene are SGHDT and YYEEEE. This CDR3 has 14 residues. CDR3 region: CASSRLYREHQQYF. CDR3 nucleotide sequence: TGTGCCAGCAGCCGCTTGTACAGGGAACATCAGCAGTACTTC.

The gene calls are TRBV6-6 and TRBJ2-1, with 8 bases fitting TRBD2. Germline values: CDR1 MNHNY, CDR2 SVGAGI (reference sequence). V gave up 6 bases and J gave up 6 bases; unmatched junction bases: 4. This CDR3 spans 13 amino acids. The CDR3 DNA is TGTGCCAGCAGAAGAGCGGGAGCCAATGAGCAGTTCTTC. Residues: CASRRAGANEQFF.

V gene TRBV2 combines with J gene TRBJ1-5, with TRBD1 identical over 9 bases. J was trimmed by 5 bases and V by 6 bases; bases with no gene match: 8. This CDR3 spans 15 amino acids. Germline assignment: CDR1 SNHLY and CDR2 FYNNEI. CDR3 bases: TGTGCCAGCAGGCTCCGGGACAGGGCAGATCAGCCCCAGCATTTT. Protein sequence: CASRLRDRADQPQHF.

The J gene is TRBJ1-5, the V gene TRBV12-3 or TRBV12-4; D is unresolved. CDR3 length: 12 amino acids. V was pared by 4 bases and J by 7 bases, with 8 bases between. CDR3 residues: CASSYEHQPQHF. In DNA, the CDR3 is TGTGCCAGCAGTTATGAGCACCAGCCCCAGCATTTT.

The rearrangement links TRBV6-5 to TRBJ1-1; D unresolved. Trimming shortened V by 10 bases and J by 0 bases, and 15 bases separated the two germline ends. The germline V gene has CDR1 MNHEY and CDR2 SVGAGI. There are 14 residues in the CDR3. CDR3 DNA: TGTGCCACCAAGGGCACCGCTTTGAACACTGAAGCTTTCTTT. Amino acid sequence: CATKGTALNTEAFF.

The chain couples TRBV18 to TRBJ1-2, with 8 bases that match TRBD1. V shed 3 bases and J 5 bases; nucleotides not matched to a gene: 8. The V gene's germline CDR1 is KGHSH and CDR2 LQKENI. The CDR3 length is 15 residues. The CDR3 reads CASSPGQGAWYGYTF. CDR3 bases: TGTGCCAGCTCACCGGGGCAGGGGGCTTGGTATGGCTACACCTTC. Based on the CDR3 plus reference TRBV18 and TRBJ1-2, the full variable domain is NAGVMQNPRHLVRRRGQEARLRCSPMKGHSHVYWYRQLPEEGLKFMVYLQKENIIDESGMPKERFSAEFPKEGPSILRIQQVVRGDSAAYFCASSPGQGAWYGYTFGSGTRLTVV.